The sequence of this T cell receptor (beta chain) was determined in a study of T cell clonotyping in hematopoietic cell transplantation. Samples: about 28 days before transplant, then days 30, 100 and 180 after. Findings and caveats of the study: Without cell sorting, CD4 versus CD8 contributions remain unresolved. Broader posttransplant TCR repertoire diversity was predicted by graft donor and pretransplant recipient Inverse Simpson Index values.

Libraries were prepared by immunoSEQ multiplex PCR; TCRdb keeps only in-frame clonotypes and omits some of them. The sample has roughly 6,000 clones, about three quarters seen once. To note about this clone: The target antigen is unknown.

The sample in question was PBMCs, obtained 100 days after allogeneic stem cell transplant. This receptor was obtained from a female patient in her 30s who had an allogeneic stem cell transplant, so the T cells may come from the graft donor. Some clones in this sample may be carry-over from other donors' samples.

Here the CDR3 reads CASSLAWGNTEAFF. CDR3 nucleotides: TGTGCCAGCAGCTTGGCTTGGGGGAACACTGAAGCTTTCTTT. The chain links TRBV5-8 to TRBJ1-1, with D unclear. The CDR3 loop spans 14 amino acids. V lost 0 bases and J 1 base, leaving 7 bases between the germline ends. Germline V lookup: CDR1 SGHTS, CDR2 YDEGEE.